These T cell receptor beta chains were read from a single sample in a study of T cell repertoires in cytomegalovirus infection. TCRdb used MiXCR to reprocess the reads, holding one entry per CDR3 protein. The table has some 680,000 distinct CDR3 sequences, 35% to 45% seen once. The sequenced sample consisted of PBMCs. These receptors all come from a human donor in good health (CMV status not recorded). Some clones in this sample may be carry-over from other donors' samples. Both conserved end residues are part of each CDR3. D genes are given only for firm matches. Only part of the rows carry a size: once, few, many, or a class if the clone is expanded.

few	.	TRBV6-5	TRBJ2-5	CASSRPATVGVETQYF	TGTGCCAGCAGTCGACCAGCGACAGTGGGGGTAGAGACCCAGTACTTC
.	.	TRBV20-1	TRBJ2-2	CSASFGGNTGELFF	TGCAGTGCTAGTTTTGGGGGGAACACCGGGGAGCTGTTTTTT
few	.	TRBV19	TRBJ1-5	CASSYSMQPQHF	TGTGCCAGTAGTTACAGCATGCAGCCCCAGCATTTT
few	TRBD1	TRBV29-1	TRBJ1-2	CSVGEGQGQYGYTF	TGCAGCGTTGGGGAGGGACAGGGGCAGTATGGCTACACCTTC
.	TRBD1	TRBV19	TRBJ2-2	CASSPKTGRTGELFF	TGTGCCAGTAGTCCGAAGACAGGGCGCACCGGGGAGCTGTTTTTT
few	TRBD2	TRBV7-8	TRBJ2-1	CASSLGLAGAPVYVKQFF	TGTGCCAGCAGCTTAGGTCTAGCGGGAGCTCCCGTTTACGTGAAGCAGTTCTTC
few	TRBD2	TRBV7-2	TRBJ2-1	CASSLQTLAGEFF	TGTGCCAGCAGCCTCCAAACTTTAGCGGGGGAGTTCTTC
.	.	TRBV7-2	TRBJ1-3	CASSLTVPCSGNTIYF	TGTGCCAGCAGCTTAACGGTCCCCTGCTCTGGAAACACCATATATTTT
.	.	TRBV7-7	TRBJ2-1	CASSPHGVHNEQFF	TGTGCTAGCAGCCCCCATGGGGTCCACAATGAGCAGTTCTTC
.	TRBD2	TRBV7-8	TRBJ2-5	CASSLTSGHQETQYF	TGTGCCAGCAGCCTGACTAGCGGTCACCAAGAGACCCAGTACTTC
.	.	TRBV6-4	TRBJ2-1	CASSATGRSSYNEQFF	TGTGCCAGCAGTGCAACAGGCCGCAGCTCCTACAATGAGCAGTTCTTC
.	.	TRBV7-9	TRBJ1-1	CASSLGAIGGQAEAFF	TGTGCCAGCAGCTTAGGGGCGATCGGGGGGCAAGCTGAAGCTTTCTTT
few	.	TRBV19	TRBJ1-2	CASSIDSSYGYTF	TGTGCCAGTAGTATCGACTCATCTTATGGCTACACCTTC
.	.	TRBV28	TRBJ1-1	CASSLLYTEAFF	TGTGCCAGCAGTTTATTATATACTGAAGCTTTCTTT
.	.	TRBV27	TRBJ1-2	CASSPGYGLGGYTF	TGTGCCAGCAGTCCCGGGTATGGTTTGGGCGGCTACACCTTC
.	.	TRBV7-2	TRBJ2-2	CSSSLAGSFSVGELFF	TGTTCCAGCAGCTTAGCCGGGAGCTTTTCAGTGGGGGAGCTGTTTTTT
once	.	TRBV7-2	TRBJ1-1	CASSRVFGKEEADF	TGTGCCAGCAGCAGAGTTTTCGGGAAAGAAGAAGCTGACTTT
many	TRBD1	TRBV7-2	TRBJ2-3	CASSPGGVVADTQYF	TGTGCCAGCAGCCCAGGGGGAGTTGTCGCAGATACGCAGTATTTT
many	TRBD1	TRBV12-3/TRBV12-4	TRBJ2-7	CASSNRQGRYF	TGTGCCAGCAGCAACAGACAGGGGAGGTACTTC
.	TRBD2	TRBV20-1	TRBJ2-7	CSARGTSGFSYEQYF	TGCAGTGCTAGGGGGACTAGCGGATTCTCCTACGAGCAGTACTTC
few	TRBD1	TRBV4-1	TRBJ1-4	CASSLQGGLNEKLFF	TGCGCCAGCAGCCTGCAAGGGGGCCTAAATGAAAAACTGTTTTTT
once	.	TRBV6-6	TRBJ2-1	CASSKAQRDSYNEQFF	TGTGCCAGCAGCAAAGCCCAAAGAGACTCCTACAATGAGCAGTTCTTC
.	TRBD2	TRBV7-2	TRBJ2-7	CARSLVVGGRTYYEQYF	TGTGCCAGAAGCTTAGTCGTAGGCGGGAGGACCTACTACGAGCAGTACTTC
few	.	TRBV12-3/TRBV12-4	TRBJ1-2	CASSLRQVGSYGYTF	TGTGCCAGCAGTTTACGGCAGGTTGGTAGCTATGGCTACACCTTC
few	.	TRBV6-6	TRBJ2-7	CASKQAQSPVYEQYF	TGTGCCAGCAAGCAGGCTCAATCCCCTGTCTACGAGCAGTACTTC
few	.	TRBV5-1	TRBJ2-7	CASSLAFSRQTYEQYF	TGCGCCAGCAGCTTGGCCTTTTCTCGACAGACCTACGAGCAGTACTTC
.	TRBD1	TRBV20-1	TRBJ1-6	CSAPGTGQGSPLHF	TGCAGTGCACCTGGGACAGGGCAAGGTTCACCCCTCCACTTT
few	TRBD1	TRBV28	TRBJ2-7	CASSSSGTGIYEQYF	TGTGCCAGCAGTTCTTCCGGGACAGGGATCTACGAGCAGTACTTC
.	.	TRBV6-5	TRBJ2-1	CASSYSWAYNEQFF	TGTGCCAGCAGTTACTCGTGGGCGTACAATGAGCAGTTCTTC